Listed below are T cell receptor beta chains from one sample, sequenced in a study of CD8 T cells in Susac syndrome. TCRdb analysed the immunoSEQ multiplex PCR reads with MiXCR anew, one entry per CDR3 protein. Among 150,000 to 200,000 distinct CDR3 sequences listed, approximately 95% were seen once. What was sequenced was CD4+ T cells from PBMCs. The source of these receptors is a human donor with Susac syndrome. CDR3s include the opening cysteine and the closing phenylalanine or tryptophan. D genes are given only for firm matches. The size of a clone is reported for some rows only, either as once, few or many, or as a class for expanded clones.

V gene,J gene,clone size,D gene,CDR3 length,CDR3 DNA,CDR3 protein
TRBV12-3/TRBV12-4,TRBJ2-7,.,.,12,TGTGCCAGCACTTATGGTGCCTACGAGCAGTACTTC,CASTYGAYEQYF
TRBV20-1,TRBJ2-7,once,.,12,TGCAGTGCCCCCGACAGGAGCTACGAGCAGTACTTC,CSAPDRSYEQYF
TRBV19,TRBJ1-5,.,.,13,TGTGCCAGTAGCTCAGTGGGGAGTCAGCCCCAGCATTTT,CASSSVGSQPQHF
TRBV6-5,TRBJ1-2,.,.,15,TGTGCCAGCAGTTACTCATCTGGGGAAAACTATGGCTACACCTTC,CASSYSSGENYGYTF
TRBV18,TRBJ2-1,once,.,15,TGTGCCAGCTCACCACCGGTTCAGGGAAGTCAGGAGCAGTTCTTC,CASSPPVQGSQEQFF
TRBV30,TRBJ2-2,.,TRBD1,17,TGTGCCTGGAGTGGGGACAGGGGGTCGGGCAGCACCGGGGAGCTGTTTTTT,CAWSGDRGSGSTGELFF
TRBV15,TRBJ1-5,few,.,13,TGTGCCACCAGCAGAGATAGAGGACAGCCCCAGCATTTT,CATSRDRGQPQHF
TRBV2,TRBJ1-5,once,TRBD1,16,TGTGCCAGTGAGGGACAGGGGAGAGGGGGCAATCAGCCCCAGCATTTT,CASEGQGRGGNQPQHF
TRBV5-1,TRBJ1-2,.,.,14,TGCGCCAGCAGCTTGGAACAGATCCCCTATGGCTACACCTTC,CASSLEQIPYGYTF
TRBV6-5,TRBJ2-7,.,.,15,TGTGCCAGCAGACCCGGGGGATTCAGCTCCTACGAGCAGTACTTC,CASRPGGFSSYEQYF
TRBV29-1,TRBJ2-7,once,TRBD1,14,TGCAGCGTTGGGCGACAGGGGCGTTCCTACGAGCAGTACTTC,CSVGRQGRSYEQYF
TRBV15,TRBJ1-5,.,.,17,TGTGCCACCAGCAGAACTTCCCAGGAATATAGCAATCAGCCCCAGCATTTT,CATSRTSQEYSNQPQHF
TRBV12-3/TRBV12-4,TRBJ2-7,.,TRBD1,15,TGTGCCAGCAGTTTAGCTGTGGGACAGAAAAACGAGCAGTACTTC,CASSLAVGQKNEQYF
TRBV7-9,TRBJ2-4,.,.,14,TGTGCCAGCAGCCGGCGGGCTGCCAGTGACATTCAGTACTTC,CASSRRAASDIQYF
TRBV27,TRBJ2-3,.,TRBD2,13,TGTGCCAGCAGTCCGCTAGCGGGAGGACCGCAGTATTTT,CASSPLAGGPQYF
TRBV7-9,TRBJ1-1,.,.,12,TGTGCCAGCAGCTTTTTAGAGCGTGAAGCTTTCTTT,CASSFLEREAFF
TRBV6-6,TRBJ2-1,.,.,16,TGTGCCAGCAGTTACTCACAGGGATGGTCCTACAATGAGCAGTTCTTC,CASSYSQGWSYNEQFF
TRBV29-1,TRBJ2-4,.,.,12,TGCAGCGTTGAAGAATCCCAAAACATTCAGTACTTC,CSVEESQNIQYF
TRBV27,TRBJ2-7,few,TRBD2,14,TGTGCCAGCAGTTTATTAGCGGGAGCCTACGAGCAGTACTTC,CASSLLAGAYEQYF
TRBV7-9,TRBJ2-6,.,.,16,TGTGCCAGCAGCTTAATCAGGGGCTCTGGGGCCAACGTCCTGACTTTC,CASSLIRGSGANVLTF
TRBV27,TRBJ1-2,once,.,14,TGTGCCAGCAGTTTTAACAGGGCAGCCTATGGCTACACCTTC,CASSFNRAAYGYTF
TRBV29-1,TRBJ2-7,.,.,14,TGCAGCGTTGGTGGCGGGACTCCTGGCTACGAGCAGTACTTC,CSVGGGTPGYEQYF
TRBV3-1,TRBJ2-1,once,TRBD2,15,TGTGCCAGCAGCCAAGATTCACTAGCGGACAATGAGCAGTTCTTC,CASSQDSLADNEQFF
TRBV20-1,TRBJ2-4,.,TRBD2,18,TGCAGTGCCACGGGACTAGGACTAGCGGGGGAGTCAATGGACATTCAGTACTTC,CSATGLGLAGESMDIQYF
TRBV12-3/TRBV12-4,TRBJ1-1,.,TRBD1,15,TGTGCCAGCAGCCTCGGGACAGGGGCCAGGGATGAAGCTTTCTTT,CASSLGTGARDEAFF
TRBV11-3,TRBJ2-3,.,TRBD2,16,TGTGCCAGCAGCCCCGGGACTAGCGGGAGCACAGATACGCAGTATTTT,CASSPGTSGSTDTQYF
TRBV4-1,TRBJ2-4,few,.,14,TGCGCCAGCAGCCAAGATCCGAGTCGGTACATTCAGTACTTC,CASSQDPSRYIQYF
TRBV12-3/TRBV12-4,TRBJ1-2,.,TRBD1,17,TGTGCCAGCACCGAGACGGGGTGGGGACAGACTAACTATGGCTACACCTTC,CASTETGWGQTNYGYTF
TRBV5-4,TRBJ2-3,.,.,18,TGTGCCAGCAGCTTGGGTGCCGGGACGGATCCTCCCACAGATACGCAGTATTTT,CASSLGAGTDPPTDTQYF
TRBV4-1,TRBJ1-1,.,.,13,TGCGCCAGCAGCCAAGATCTTGTCGTTTCAGCTTTCTTT,CASSQDLVVSAFF
TRBV6-2/TRBV6-3,TRBJ2-7,.,.,12,TGTGCCAGCAGTTCCGCCGCCTACGAGCAGTACTTC,CASSSAAYEQYF
TRBV20-1,TRBJ1-6,.,.,15,TGCAGTGCTCACAATCGGACGGACCATAGGTTGGCCCTCCACTTT,CSAHNRTDHRLALHF
TRBV7-9,TRBJ2-7,.,.,14,TGTGCCAGCAGCTACCGCCCCCACCCGAACGAGCAGTACTTC,CASSYRPHPNEQYF
TRBV15,TRBJ1-1,.,.,15,TGTGCCACCAGCAGAGACGCCAGGGTGAACACTGAAGCTTTCTTT,CATSRDARVNTEAFF
TRBV7-2,TRBJ2-5,.,.,15,TGTGCCAGCAGCCCACCGGGACATCTGGGGGAGACCCAGTACTTC,CASSPPGHLGETQYF
TRBV20-1,TRBJ2-5,.,TRBD2,14,TGCAGTGCTAGTAAGAGACTAGCGAAAGAGACCCAGTACTTC,CSASKRLAKETQYF
TRBV7-9,TRBJ1-1,once,.,12,TGTGCCAGCAGCTTGTGGAGCACTGAAGCTTTCTTT,CASSLWSTEAFF
TRBV28,TRBJ2-5,.,.,15,TGTGCCAGCAGTGGGATTGAAGTGAGAGAAGAGACCCAGTACTTC,CASSGIEVREETQYF
TRBV5-1,TRBJ2-5,.,TRBD1,14,TGCGCCAGCACCCGAGGGACAGGGGAAGAGACCCAGTACTTC,CASTRGTGEETQYF
TRBV30,TRBJ1-2,.,TRBD1,15,TGTGCCTGGAGTCTAACGGGACAGGGGGATCGTGGCTACACCTTC,CAWSLTGQGDRGYTF
TRBV2,TRBJ1-1,.,TRBD1,14,TGTGCCAGCAGTCGACAGGGTGGCAACACTGAAGCTTTCTTT,CASSRQGGNTEAFF
TRBV6-1,TRBJ2-1,.,.,15,TGTGCCAGCAGAGTTAGCGTTGGCTCCTACAATGAGCAGTTCTTC,CASRVSVGSYNEQFF
TRBV27,TRBJ2-6,.,.,14,TGTGCCAGCGCGACCCCCCCTGGGGCCAACGTCCTGACTTTC,CASATPPGANVLTF
TRBV6-2/TRBV6-3,TRBJ1-5,.,.,14,TGTGCCAGCAGTCGGGACGGAAGCAATCAGCCCCAGCATTTT,CASSRDGSNQPQHF
TRBV30,TRBJ1-1,.,.,13,TGTGCCTGGAGTGTAAGGCAGGACACTGAAGCTTTCTTT,CAWSVRQDTEAFF
TRBV7-6,TRBJ2-7,.,.,15,TGTGCCAGCAGCTTAGTAGACGACAGCTCCTACGAGCAGTACTTC,CASSLVDDSSYEQYF
TRBV6-2/TRBV6-3,TRBJ2-1,.,.,13,TGTGCCAGCAGTCCTCAGACTAGTGGTGAGCAGTTCTTC,CASSPQTSGEQFF